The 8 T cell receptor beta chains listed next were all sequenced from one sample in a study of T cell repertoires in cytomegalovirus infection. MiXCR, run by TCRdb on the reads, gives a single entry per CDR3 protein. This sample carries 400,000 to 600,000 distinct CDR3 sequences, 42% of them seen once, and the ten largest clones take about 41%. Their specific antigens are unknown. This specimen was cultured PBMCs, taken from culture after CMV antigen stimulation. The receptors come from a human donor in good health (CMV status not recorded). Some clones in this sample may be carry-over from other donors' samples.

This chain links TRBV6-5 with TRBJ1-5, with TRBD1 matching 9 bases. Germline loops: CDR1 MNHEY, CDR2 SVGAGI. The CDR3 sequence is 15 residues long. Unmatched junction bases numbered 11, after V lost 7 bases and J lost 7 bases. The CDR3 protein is CASKSGTGTDQPQHF. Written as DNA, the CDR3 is TGTGCCAGCAAATCCGGGACAGGGACGGACCAGCCCCAGCATTTT.

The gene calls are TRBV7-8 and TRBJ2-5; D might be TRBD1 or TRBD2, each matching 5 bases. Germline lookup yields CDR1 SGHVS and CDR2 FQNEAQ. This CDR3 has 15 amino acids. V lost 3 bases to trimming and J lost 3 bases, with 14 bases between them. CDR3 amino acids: CASSFGTIDEETQYF. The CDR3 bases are TGTGCCAGCAGCTTCGGGACGATTGATGAAGAGACCCAGTACTTC.

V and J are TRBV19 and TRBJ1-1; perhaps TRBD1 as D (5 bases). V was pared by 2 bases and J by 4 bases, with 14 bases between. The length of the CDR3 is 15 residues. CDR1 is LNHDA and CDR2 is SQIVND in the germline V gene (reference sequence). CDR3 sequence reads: CASSIWAGGGTEAFF. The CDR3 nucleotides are TGTGCCAGTAGTATATGGGCGGGGGGGGGCACTGAAGCTTTCTTT. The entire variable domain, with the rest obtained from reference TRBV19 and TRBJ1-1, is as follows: DGGITQSPKYLFRKEGQNVTLSCEQNLNHDAMYWYRQDPGQGLRLIYYSQIVNDFQKGDIAEGYSVSREKKESFPLTVTSAQKNPTAFYLCASSIWAGGGTEAFFGQGTRLTVV.

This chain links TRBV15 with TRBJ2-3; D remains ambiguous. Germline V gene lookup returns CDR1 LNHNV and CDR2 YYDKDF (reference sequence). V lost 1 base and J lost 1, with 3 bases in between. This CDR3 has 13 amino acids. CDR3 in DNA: TGTGCCACCAGCAGAGGGGGCACAGATACGCAGTATTTT. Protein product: CATSRGGTDTQYF.

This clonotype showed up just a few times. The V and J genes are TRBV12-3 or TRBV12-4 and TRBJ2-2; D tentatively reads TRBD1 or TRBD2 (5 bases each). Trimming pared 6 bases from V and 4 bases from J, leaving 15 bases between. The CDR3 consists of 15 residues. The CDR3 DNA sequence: TGTGCCAGCAGCCCCGGGGCAGGACTCACCGGGGAGCTGTTTTTT. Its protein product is CASSPGAGLTGELFF.

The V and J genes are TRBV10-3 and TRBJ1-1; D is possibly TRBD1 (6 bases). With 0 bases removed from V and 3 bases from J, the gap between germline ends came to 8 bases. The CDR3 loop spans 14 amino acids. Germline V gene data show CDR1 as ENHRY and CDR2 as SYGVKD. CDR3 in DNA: TGTGCCATCAGTGAGTCAGGGGGTTACACTGAAGCTTTCTTT. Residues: CAISESGGYTEAFF.

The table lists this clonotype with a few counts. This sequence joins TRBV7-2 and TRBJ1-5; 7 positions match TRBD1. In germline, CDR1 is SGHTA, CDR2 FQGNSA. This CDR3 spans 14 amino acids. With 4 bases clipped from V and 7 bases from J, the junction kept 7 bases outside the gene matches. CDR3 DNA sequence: TGTGCCAGCAGCTGGACAGGTAGAGACCAGCCCCAGCATTTT. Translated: CASSWTGRDQPQHF. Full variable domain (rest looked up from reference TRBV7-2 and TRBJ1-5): GAGVSQSPSNKVTEKGKDVELRCDPISGHTALYWYRQSLGQGLEFLIYFQGNSAPDKSGLPSDRFSAERTGGSVSTLTIQRTQQEDSAVYLCASSWTGRDQPQHFGDGTRLSIL.

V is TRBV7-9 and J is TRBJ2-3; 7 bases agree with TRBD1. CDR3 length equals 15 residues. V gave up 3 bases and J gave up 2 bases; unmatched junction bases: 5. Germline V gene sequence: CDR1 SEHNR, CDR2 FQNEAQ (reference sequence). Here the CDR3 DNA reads TGTGCCAGCAGCTTTACAGGGGTGCCCACAGATACGCAGTATTTT. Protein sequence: CASSFTGVPTDTQYF.